This T cell receptor beta chain was recorded in a study of blood T cells in healthy people across ages. The CDR3 is 19 residues long. Germline lookup yields CDR1 SGHTA and CDR2 FQGNSA. J was trimmed by 5 bases and V by 4 bases; bases with no gene match: 21. This clonotype was detected only once. A second about 7 to 11 cycle PCR used barcoded and J-beta primers. TCRdb re-derived calls from the 5' RACE reads in MiXCR, one entry per CDR3 protein. This sample has roughly 1,000,000 distinct CDR3 sequences, with less than 25% found just once. The same specimen was also included in a second study, on T cells of mothers and their children.

Sequenced input: blood. The rearrangement joins TRBV7-2 to TRBJ2-5; 8 bases are a match to TRBD2. This receptor was taken from a girl aged 2 to 9 in good health. The chain's CDR3 is CASSSPLGAGANFWETQYF. Written as DNA, the CDR3 is TGTGCCAGCAGCTCCCCCCTTGGAGCGGGGGCCAATTTTTGGGAGACCCAGTACTTC.